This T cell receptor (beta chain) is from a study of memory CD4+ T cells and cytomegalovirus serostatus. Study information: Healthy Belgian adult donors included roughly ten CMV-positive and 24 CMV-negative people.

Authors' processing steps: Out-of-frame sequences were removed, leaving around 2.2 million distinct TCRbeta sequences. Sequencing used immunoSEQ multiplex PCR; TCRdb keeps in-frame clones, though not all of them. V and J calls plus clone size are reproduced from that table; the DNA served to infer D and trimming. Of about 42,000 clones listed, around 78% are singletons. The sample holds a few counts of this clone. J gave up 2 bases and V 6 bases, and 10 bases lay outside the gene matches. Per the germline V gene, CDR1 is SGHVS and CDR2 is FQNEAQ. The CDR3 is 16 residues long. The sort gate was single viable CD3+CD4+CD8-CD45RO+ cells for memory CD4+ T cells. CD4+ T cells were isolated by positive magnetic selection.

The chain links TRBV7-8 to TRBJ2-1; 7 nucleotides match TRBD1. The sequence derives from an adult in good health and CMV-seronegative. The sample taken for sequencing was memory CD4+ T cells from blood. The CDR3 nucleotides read TGTGCCAGCAGAAAGATCAGGGGGACGGCCTACAATGAGCAGTTCTTC. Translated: CASRKIRGTAYNEQFF.